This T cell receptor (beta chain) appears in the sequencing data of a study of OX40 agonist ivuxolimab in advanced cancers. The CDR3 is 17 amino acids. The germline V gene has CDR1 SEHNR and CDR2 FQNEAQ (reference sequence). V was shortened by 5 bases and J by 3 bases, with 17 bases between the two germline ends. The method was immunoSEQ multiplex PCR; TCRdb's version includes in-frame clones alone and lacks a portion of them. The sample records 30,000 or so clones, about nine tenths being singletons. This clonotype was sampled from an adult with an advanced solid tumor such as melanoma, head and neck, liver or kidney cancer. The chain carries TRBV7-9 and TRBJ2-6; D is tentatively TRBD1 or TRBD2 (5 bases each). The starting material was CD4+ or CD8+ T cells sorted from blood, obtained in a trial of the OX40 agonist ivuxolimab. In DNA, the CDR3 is TGTGCCAGCAGCCGGGACCCGGGCTATATTGGGGCCAACGTCCTGACTTTC. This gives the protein CASSRDPGYIGANVLTF.